A single TCR beta chain is shown here with its context. These data originate in a study of blood T cell repertoires in COVID-19. Study background: Acute-phase and convalescent COVID-19 samples originated in the United States, Italy and Spain. Sources were T cells, B-cell-depleted T cells, or PBMCs; the material itself was cDNA or gDNA.

Per the original methods: Amplified reference gene primers provided the basis for estimating nucleated cell counts. Assay used: immunoSEQ multiplex PCR; TCRdb lists only in-frame clones, some missing. Clonal size and the V and J genes are those of that table, whereas D and trimming came from the DNA. The data contain about 270,000 clones, around four fifths of them singletons. The sequencing input was peripheral blood. The clonotype comes from a woman between 50 and 59 years old with active or convalescent COVID-19.

The DNA of the CDR3 is TGTGCCAGCAGCCCCCCCCAGAACACTGAAGCTTTCTTT. This gives the protein CASSPPQNTEAFF. The rearrangement links TRBV28 to TRBJ1-1; D unresolved. The CDR3 spans 13 residues. V lost 6 bases and J 1 base, leaving 9 bases between the germline ends. CDR1 and CDR2 (germline): MDHEN, SYDVKM. The variable domain in full, with the rest retrieved from reference TRBV28 and TRBJ1-1, is DVKVTQSSRYLVKRTGEKVFLECVQDMDHENMFWYRQDPGLGLRLIYFSYDVKMKEKGDIPEGYSVSREKKERFSLILESASTNQTSMYLCASSPPQNTEAFFGQGTRLTVV.